The rows below give T cell receptor beta chains drawn from one sample of a study of cytomegalovirus exposure and HLA in healthy donors. Repertoires were generated with immunoSEQ multiplex PCR, while TCRdb's copy carries only in-frame clones and drops some. The sample includes around 170,000 clones, roughly 79% of them seen just once. The sequenced sample consisted of PBMCs. The receptors originated from a woman in her forties or fifties in good health and CMV-seropositive. Each CDR3 is given with its conserved first and last residue. The order of the fields is D gene, clone size, J gene, V gene, CDR3 protein, CDR3 DNA. A D gene is named only where the DNA matches it firmly. A row's size may be missing; if present it is once, few, many or a size class.

TRBD1,-,TRBJ1-1,TRBV13,CASSFTGGNTEAFF,TGTGCCAGCAGCTTCACAGGGGGCAACACTGAAGCTTTCTTT
TRBD2,-,TRBJ2-3,TRBV6-6,CASTPGAGGTDTQYF,TGTGCCAGCACCCCGGGTGCGGGGGGCACAGATACGCAGTATTTT
-,-,TRBJ2-1,TRBV4-3,CASSLGPALNSYNEQFF,TGCGCCAGCAGCCTTGGCCCAGCGCTCAACTCCTACAATGAGCAGTTCTTC
TRBD1,-,TRBJ1-1,TRBV5-5,CASSGGQGAIGTEAFF,TGTGCCAGCAGCGGGGGACAGGGGGCAATAGGGACTGAAGCTTTCTTT
-,-,TRBJ2-7,TRBV9,CASSVGRGSYEQYF,TGTGCCAGCAGCGTGGGGCGGGGCTCCTACGAGCAGTACTTC
TRBD1,-,TRBJ1-2,TRBV7-2,CASSLAGQGLYGYTF,TGTGCCAGCAGCTTAGCGGGACAGGGGTTGTATGGCTACACCTTC
-,-,TRBJ2-1,TRBV7-2,CASSRLGSSYNEQFF,TGTGCCAGCAGCCGCCTAGGTAGCTCCTACAATGAGCAGTTCTTC
-,many,TRBJ2-1,TRBV7-9,CASSLGWGGYNEQFF,TGTGCCAGCAGCTTAGGGTGGGGAGGCTACAATGAGCAGTTCTTC
-,-,TRBJ2-1,TRBV30,CAWSVGGYNEQFF,TGTGCCTGGAGTGTGGGCGGGTACAATGAGCAGTTCTTC
TRBD1,-,TRBJ2-7,TRBV7-2,CASSRGQSDEQYF,TGTGCCAGCAGCCGGGGACAGTCCGACGAGCAGTACTTC
TRBD2,once,TRBJ2-1,TRBV9,CASSVGLAGRNEQFF,TGTGCCAGCAGCGTGGGACTAGCGGGACGCAATGAGCAGTTCTTC
TRBD1,-,TRBJ1-5,TRBV19,CASAGTGARQPQHF,TGTGCCAGTGCGGGGACAGGGGCTCGTCAGCCCCAGCATTTT
-,few,TRBJ1-1,TRBV6-5,CASSGGRGEGTEAFF,TGTGCCAGCAGTGGGGGACGGGGGGAAGGTACTGAAGCTTTCTTT
-,-,TRBJ1-3,TRBV9,CASSVAGRGPGNTIYF,TGTGCCAGCAGCGTAGCTGGCAGGGGTCCCGGAAACACCATATATTTT
TRBD1,once,TRBJ1-1,TRBV2,CASSRTGEDTEAFF,TGTGCCAGCAGCCGTACAGGGGAGGACACTGAAGCTTTCTTT
TRBD2,-,TRBJ2-3,TRBV5-6,CASSLARGLAGVDTQYF,TGTGCCAGCAGCTTGGCCAGGGGACTAGCGGGGGTAGATACGCAGTATTTT
TRBD1,-,TRBJ1-5,TRBV2,CASGTGGVGNQPQHF,TGTGCCAGTGGGACAGGGGGAGTCGGCAATCAGCCCCAGCATTTT
TRBD1,-,TRBJ2-7,TRBV5-1,CASSEPQGARYF,TGCGCCAGCAGCGAACCACAGGGGGCTAGGTACTTC
TRBD2,-,TRBJ2-5,TRBV5-5,CASSRAYVSGGAVETQYF,TGTGCCAGCAGCCGGGCGTATGTTAGCGGGGGGGCCGTGGAGACCCAGTACTTC
-,-,TRBJ1-6,TRBV6-1,CASIGVIYNSPLHF,TGTGCCAGCATTGGAGTAATCTATAATTCACCCCTCCACTTT
TRBD1,-,TRBJ2-7,TRBV29-1,CSVGTGQTLEQYF,TGCAGCGTGGGAACGGGACAGACCCTCGAGCAGTACTTC
-,-,TRBJ2-3,TRBV30,CAWTTGDSFTDTQYF,TGTGCCTGGACGACGGGGGACTCCTTCACAGATACGCAGTATTTT
TRBD2,-,TRBJ2-5,TRBV10-1,CATSSGLAYQETQYF,TGCGCCACCTCTTCGGGACTAGCTTATCAAGAGACCCAGTACTTC
-,-,TRBJ2-2,TRBV7-2,CASSLDTSNTGELFF,TGTGCCAGCAGCTTAGACACATCGAACACCGGGGAGCTGTTTTTT
-,-,TRBJ2-7,TRBV28,CASTDRQKSSYEQYF,TGTGCCAGCACCGATCGACAGAAGTCCTCCTACGAGCAGTACTTC
-,-,TRBJ2-6,TRBV5-1,CASSLGGSGANGLTF,TGCGCCAGCAGCTTAGGTGGCTCTGGGGCCAACGGCCTGACTTTC
-,-,TRBJ1-1,TRBV4-2,CASSQEESRNTEAFF,TGTGCCAGCAGCCAAGAGGAGAGCCGGAACACTGAAGCTTTCTTT
-,-,TRBJ2-4,TRBV4-3,CASSQVSSGKNIQYF,TGCGCCAGCAGCCAAGTGTCCTCAGGGAAAAACATTCAGTACTTC
TRBD1,-,TRBJ1-2,TRBV7-2,CASSQDRGLLNYGYTF,TGTGCCAGCAGCCAAGACAGGGGCCTTTTGAACTATGGCTACACCTTC
-,-,TRBJ2-1,TRBV4-2,CASSQRQEAEQFF,TGTGCCAGCAGCCAGAGACAGGAGGCTGAGCAGTTCTTC
-,-,TRBJ1-2,TRBV28,CASSSGGANYGYTF,TGTGCCAGCAGTTCGGGTGGAGCTAACTATGGCTACACCTTC
-,-,TRBJ2-5,TRBV7-2,CATQQLGGQETQYF,TGTGCCACCCAGCAGCTTGGGGGGCAAGAGACCCAGTACTTC
-,-,TRBJ2-5,TRBV6-6,CASSYPGGPRETQYF,TGTGCCAGCAGTTACCCGGGGGGCCCTCGAGAGACCCAGTACTTC
TRBD2,-,TRBJ2-5,TRBV10-3,CAISDWGGLGRETQYF,TGTGCCATCAGTGATTGGGGGGGACTAGGGAGAGAGACCCAGTACTTC
TRBD1,-,TRBJ1-2,TRBV9,CASSVGGTASLVNYGYTF,TGTGCCAGCAGCGTAGGGGGGACAGCGTCCCTAGTAAACTATGGCTACACCTTC
-,-,TRBJ1-5,TRBV2,CASSGGGSGQPQHF,TGTGCCAGCAGTGGTGGGGGGAGCGGACAGCCCCAGCATTTT
-,-,TRBJ2-3,TRBV19,CASSMSQGMDTQYF,TGTGCCAGTAGTATGTCGCAGGGTATGGATACGCAGTATTTT
-,-,TRBJ1-5,TRBV30,CAWSRGTDQPQHF,TGTGCCTGGAGCCGGGGTACGGATCAGCCCCAGCATTTT
TRBD1,-,TRBJ2-5,TRBV6-1,CASSRQGLVQETQYF,TGTGCCAGCAGTCGACAGGGCTTGGTCCAAGAGACCCAGTACTTC
-,-,TRBJ1-2,TRBV29-1,CSVEDRQFYGYTF,TGCAGCGTTGAAGATCGACAGTTCTATGGCTACACCTTC
TRBD2,once,TRBJ2-7,TRBV7-2,CASSLPYRLADYEQYF,TGTGCCAGCAGCTTACCCTACCGACTAGCAGACTACGAGCAGTACTTC
TRBD2,-,TRBJ2-1,TRBV5-5,CASSLLAGGYNEQFF,TGTGCCAGCAGCTTGCTAGCGGGGGGATACAATGAGCAGTTCTTC
-,few,TRBJ1-2,TRBV2,CASSASSPRGGGYTF,TGTGCCAGCAGTGCCTCATCCCCGCGGGGAGGCGGCTACACCTTC
TRBD1,-,TRBJ1-4,TRBV2,CASSLQGGKNEKLFF,TGTGCCAGCAGTCTACAGGGGGGAAAGAATGAAAAACTGTTTTTT
-,-,TRBJ2-1,TRBV7-9,CASSYPGSVGGEQFF,TGTGCCAGCAGCTACCCAGGGTCTGTGGGGGGTGAGCAGTTCTTC
TRBD1,-,TRBJ1-3,TRBV19,CASSKTGSRDTIYF,TGTGCCAGTAGTAAGACAGGGTCCCGGGACACCATATATTTT
TRBD2,-,TRBJ2-3,TRBV5-1,CASSLGSGVGTDTQYF,TGCGCCAGCAGCTTGGGTAGCGGGGTTGGCACAGATACGCAGTATTTT
-,few,TRBJ1-2,TRBV18,CASSPQGGRGGYTF,TGTGCCAGCTCACCACAAGGAGGGCGGGGTGGCTACACCTTC
-,-,TRBJ2-7,TRBV5-1,CASSLGTIYEQYF,TGCGCCAGCAGCTTGGGGACTATTTACGAGCAGTACTTC
-,-,TRBJ1-1,TRBV7-2,CASSLEAGYAEAFF,TGTGCCAGCAGCTTAGAAGCAGGGTATGCTGAAGCTTTCTTT